Presented here are 11 T cell receptor beta chains from one specimen sequenced in a study of OX40 agonist ivuxolimab in advanced cancers. The data were produced by immunoSEQ multiplex PCR, yet TCRdb's version contains in-frame clones alone and is incomplete. This table holds about 66,000 clones, around 89% found once. This material consisted of CD4+ or CD8+ T cells sorted from blood, taken in a trial of the OX40 agonist ivuxolimab. Source of these receptors: an adult with an advanced solid tumor such as melanoma, head and neck, liver or kidney cancer.

This chain uses TRBV19 with TRBJ2-7; D possibly corresponds to TRBD1 (5 bases). The CDR3 sequence is 15 residues long. In germline, CDR1 is LNHDA, CDR2 SQIVND (reference sequence). Trimming removed 5 bases from V and 2 bases from J, with 16 bases in between. The CDR3 nucleotides read TGTGCCAGTAGTGAAGAGGACATCTACCCCTACGAGCAGTACTTC. Translation gives CASSEEDIYPYEQYF.

This clone was seen once. The chain recombines TRBV9 with TRBJ2-3; perhaps TRBD2 as D (6 bases). Germline values: CDR1 SGDLS, CDR2 YYNGEE. The length of the CDR3 is 18 residues. Trimming took 3 bases from V and 2 from J, leaving 22 bases between them. The CDR3 bases are TGTGCCAGCAGCGATGAAGCGGGCGAACGTTATCTCACAGATACGCAGTATTTT. Translation: CASSDEAGERYLTDTQYF.

The CDR3 region is CASSWLAGITHEQFF. CDR3 DNA: TGTGCCAGCAGTTGGCTAGCGGGAATTACCCATGAGCAGTTCTTC. This chain connects TRBV27 to TRBJ2-1, with 9 bases aligning to TRBD2. With V trimmed by 4 bases and J by 8 bases, 9 bases remained unmatched. Per germline, CDR1 MNHEY and CDR2 SMNVEV (reference sequence). The length of the CDR3 is 15 residues.

This clone has just a few counts. The chain uses TRBV6-4 and TRBJ1-5, with unresolved D. V lost 10 bases and J 7 bases, leaving 17 bases between the germline ends. The length of the CDR3 is 13 residues. Germline V gene sequence: CDR1 MRHNA, CDR2 SNTAGT. Here the CDR3 reads CATSLVVGQPQHF. The DNA of the CDR3 is TGTGCCACCAGCTTAGTGGTTGGACAGCCCCAGCATTTT.

The rearrangement joins TRBV7-9 to TRBJ2-3, with D possibly called TRBD1 or TRBD2 (6 bases each). V dropped 1 base and J dropped 5 bases, with 13 bases sitting between them. Germline V gene sequence: CDR1 SEHNR, CDR2 FQNEAQ (reference sequence). The CDR3 extends over 15 amino acids. CDR3 DNA: TGTGCCAGCAGCTTAGTGTCCGGGGGCGTAGATACGCAGTATTTT. Translated, it gives CASSLVSGGVDTQYF. The full variable domain, with the rest looked up from reference TRBV7-9 and TRBJ2-3, is DTGVSQNPRHKITKRGQNVTFRCDPISEHNRLYWYRQTLGQGPEFLTYFQNEAQLEKSRLLSDRFSAERPKGSFSTLEIQRTEQGDSAMYLCASSLVSGGVDTQYFGPGTRLTVL.

The V and J genes are TRBV27 and TRBJ2-2; TRBD2 matches at 8 bases. The CDR3 length is 13 residues. V shed 9 bases and J 5 bases; nucleotides not matched to a gene: 5. Germline-derived CDR1 and CDR2 are MNHEY and SMNVEV (reference sequence). CDR3 nucleotide sequence: TGTGCCAGTATTAGCGGGATTACCGGGGAGCTGTTTTTT. Its protein product is CASISGITGELFF.

J is TRBJ2-1 and V is TRBV27; D is unclear. V was trimmed by 5 bases and J by 8 bases, leaving 13 bases between them. Germline CDR1 MNHEY, CDR2 SMNVEV (reference sequence). There are 13 residues in the CDR3. CDR3 DNA sequence: TGTGCCAGCAGTACAGACTTCGGTTATGAGCAGTTCTTC. Translated: CASSTDFGYEQFF.

This chain connects TRBV27 to TRBJ2-7; a weak D match, TRBD1 (6 bases). V gave up 8 bases and J gave up 3 bases, with 14 bases separating them. Germline V gene lookup returns CDR1 MNHEY and CDR2 SMNVEV (reference sequence). The CDR3 has 13 residues. CDR3 amino acids: CASSWGLDYEQYF. In DNA, the CDR3 is TGTGCCAGCTCGTGGGGGCTTGACTACGAGCAGTACTTC.

This clone has more than one count but fewer than ten. This chain uses TRBV19 with TRBJ1-1; D remains unclear. The CDR3 has 14 residues. V lost 1 base, J lost 5 bases, and 11 bases lay in between. Germline V CDR1 and CDR2: LNHDA, SQIVND (reference sequence). The CDR3, as DNA: TGTGCCAGTAGTATAGGTGGAACATTAACTGAAGCTTTCTTT. This sequence encodes CASSIGGTLTEAFF.

J is TRBJ2-7 and V is TRBV30; D remains unclear. This CDR3 is 15 amino acids long. Germline loops: CDR1 GTSNPN, CDR2 SVGIG (reference sequence). V was cut by 0 bases and J by 0 bases, with 12 bases left in between. This CDR3 is CAWSVPAVNSYEQYF. CDR3 coding DNA: TGTGCCTGGAGTGTACCTGCAGTCAACTCCTACGAGCAGTACTTC.

The gene calls are TRBV19 and TRBJ1-2, with TRBD1 as a possible D gene (6 bases). This CDR3 is 14 amino acids long. The germline gives CDR1 LNHDA, CDR2 SQIVND (reference sequence). Trimming pared 5 bases from V and 1 base from J, leaving 11 bases between. The CDR3 sequence: CASSAQQGNYGYTF. As DNA, the CDR3 is TGTGCCAGTAGTGCCCAACAGGGTAACTATGGCTACACCTTC. The variable domain in full, completed from reference TRBV19 and TRBJ1-2, reads DGGITQSPKYLFRKEGQNVTLSCEQNLNHDAMYWYRQDPGQGLRLIYYSQIVNDFQKGDIAEGYSVSREKKESFPLTVTSAQKNPTAFYLCASSAQQGNYGYTFGSGTRLTVV.